These 14 T cell receptor beta chains originate from one sample sequenced in a study of T cell repertoires in cytomegalovirus infection. Using its own MiXCR run on the reads, TCRdb lists one record per CDR3 protein. Here the sample spans a few hundred thousand distinct CDR3 sequences, around 27% being singletons. Sequenced sample: PBMCs. These receptors came from a human donor in good health (CMV status not recorded). Some clones in this sample may be carry-over from other donors' samples.

This sequence joins TRBV10-3 and TRBJ1-4; D uncertain. The length of the CDR3 is 13 residues. V lost 5 bases, J lost 4 bases, and 8 bases lay in between. Germline CDR1 and CDR2: ENHRY and SYGVKD. CDR3 loop: CAISQESNEKLFF. Here the CDR3 DNA reads TGTGCCATCAGTCAGGAAAGTAATGAAAAACTGTTTTTT.

This clonotype was seen repeatedly, ten times or more. The V gene is TRBV7-2, the J gene TRBJ2-3; the D call may be TRBD1 or TRBD2 (6 bases each). Germline CDR1 and CDR2: SGHTA and FQGNSA. The CDR3 covers 15 residues. Deletions cut 2 bases from V and 2 bases from J, with 11 bases between. CDR3 protein: CASSLKGGFTDTQYF. CDR3 nucleotides: TGTGCCAGCAGCTTAAAGGGGGGCTTCACAGATACGCAGTATTTT.

This clonotype was picked up a small number of times. The gene calls are TRBV24-1 and TRBJ2-1; D may be TRBD1 (6 bases). The CDR3 has 15 amino acids. Trimming removed 1 base from V and 5 bases from J, with 11 bases in between. The germline gives CDR1 KGHDR, CDR2 SFDVKD. The chain's CDR3 is CATSDFPGGHNEQFF. CDR3 bases: TGTGCCACCAGTGATTTCCCTGGGGGCCACAATGAGCAGTTCTTC.

The rearrangement links TRBV5-1 to TRBJ2-1, with 8 positions matching TRBD2. Germline CDR1 reads SGHRS; CDR2 reads YFSETQ. Trimming took 4 bases from V and 5 from J; bases not matched to a gene: 8. The CDR3 has 15 residues. Written as DNA, the CDR3 is TGCGCCAGCAGCCTGGCCGGGACTAGGAACAATGAGCAGTTCTTC. Residues: CASSLAGTRNNEQFF.

The rearrangement uses TRBV20-1 and TRBJ2-1; a possible D gene is TRBD1 (5 bases). CDR1 is DFQATT and CDR2 is SNEGSKA in the germline V gene (reference sequence). Trimming pared 3 bases from V and 7 bases from J, leaving 16 bases between. This CDR3 comprises 14 residues. This CDR3 is CSASPSNRRNEQFF. In DNA form, the CDR3 reads TGCAGTGCTAGTCCTTCGAACAGGCGGAATGAGCAGTTCTTC.

This chain uses TRBV29-1 with TRBJ1-1; D is perhaps TRBD1 (6 bases). V was clipped by 6 bases and J by 4 bases, with 12 bases between them. Germline assignment: CDR1 SQVTM and CDR2 ANQGSEA. This CDR3 has 12 residues. In DNA form, the CDR3 reads TGCAGCGTGAGCTTAGGGGGCACTGAAGCTTTCTTT. It translates to CSVSLGGTEAFF.

This clonotype appeared a few times. The chain recombines TRBV4-1 with TRBJ1-5, with D maybe TRBD1 (5 bases). Germline V gene data show CDR1 as MGHRA and CDR2 as YSYEKL. This CDR3 is 17 amino acids long. The ends were cut back, 4 bases at V and 2 bases at J, with 18 bases in the middle. Written as DNA, the CDR3 is TGCGCCAGCAGCCTAGTCCGCTCTGGGGGGGGCAATCAGCCCCAGCATTTT. This codes for CASSLVRSGGGNQPQHF.

CDR3: CASSSGTGAYEQYF. CDR3 bases: TGTGCCAGCAGCTCCGGGACAGGGGCCTACGAGCAGTACTTC. The rearrangement uses TRBV4-2 and TRBJ2-7, with 10 bases identical to TRBD1. V was clipped by 5 bases and J by 2 bases; unmatched bases: 3. Per the germline V gene, CDR1 is LGHNA and CDR2 is YNFKEQ. The CDR3 runs to 14 residues.

CDR3 residues: CASSPRGRFSYNEQFF. The CDR3 DNA reads TGTGCCAGTAGTCCCCGGGGGAGGTTCTCCTACAATGAGCAGTTCTTC. The rearrangement joins TRBV19 to TRBJ2-1, with D perhaps matching TRBD2 (6 bases). V gave up 5 bases and J gave up 0 bases, with 14 bases separating them. The length of the CDR3 is 16 residues. The germline gives CDR1 LNHDA, CDR2 SQIVND (reference sequence).

Only a few counts were recorded for this clonotype. The chain couples TRBV11-2 to TRBJ2-7; no reliable D call. Trimming left V 1 base short and J 3 bases short, with 7 bases between. The germline gives CDR1 SGHAT, CDR2 FQNNGV. The CDR3 spans 13 residues. The CDR3 reads CASSLVGIYEQYV. DNA for the CDR3: TGTGCCAGCAGCTTAGTGGGGATCTACGAGCAGTACGTC.

This clonotype was seen a handful of times. The V call is TRBV20-1, the J call TRBJ2-7; TRBD1 might be the D (6 bases). From germline, CDR1 is DFQATT and CDR2 SNEGSKA (reference sequence). V was pared by 5 bases and J by 4 bases, with 15 bases between. The CDR3 extends over 13 amino acids. The CDR3, as DNA: TGCAGTGCTCCACTTCCAGGGGTGTACGAGCAGTACTTC. It is translated as CSAPLPGVYEQYF.

This clonotype was observed a handful of times. The chain is built from TRBV28 and TRBJ2-7, with unresolved D. CDR3 size: 15 residues. Trimming left V 5 bases short and J 4 bases short, with 18 bases between. Germline-derived CDR1 and CDR2 are MDHEN and SYDVKM. CDR3 sequence reads: CASSAQPRFGYEQYF. The CDR3 nucleotides are TGTGCCAGCAGTGCCCAACCAAGGTTTGGATACGAGCAGTACTTC.

The chain recombines TRBV11-2 with TRBJ2-1; D tentatively reads TRBD1 or TRBD2 (5 bases each). Trimming left V 0 bases short and J 0 bases short, with 15 bases between. Germline V gene sequence: CDR1 SGHAT, CDR2 FQNNGV. This CDR3 has 18 residues. Here the CDR3 DNA reads TGTGCCAGCAGCTTAGATCGGTACGGGGCGAGCTCCTACAATGAGCAGTTCTTC. As protein: CASSLDRYGASSYNEQFF.

This clonotype was counted once. V is TRBV18 and J is TRBJ1-5, with a possible D match to TRBD1 (5 bases). The CDR3 contains 17 residues. CDR1 and CDR2 from the germline V gene are KGHSH and LQKENI. Deletions cut 2 bases from V and 7 bases from J, with 21 bases between. The CDR3 coding sequence is TGTGCCAGCTCACCATTCCGCCCGAGCAGGGTCGACCAGCCCCAGCATTTT. Translated, it gives CASSPFRPSRVDQPQHF.